The entry below describes one T cell receptor beta chain. Its antigen is not known. An end of the junction differs from the germline gene, which may be a read error. The entry originates in a study of regulatory T cells in long-lasting Graves disease. On the study more broadly: In persistent Graves' disease, antithyroid drugs had been taken for over 5 years and TSH receptor antibodies stayed positive.

Assembly of TCR beta libraries relied on iRepertoire HTBI primers together with Arm-PCR of CDR3 regions. The authors' processing: Identification across samples found 62 TRBV and 11 to 15 TRBJ segments. One entry per CDR3 protein, called by TCRdb with MiXCR from the multiplex PCR reads. The V and J calls reflect TCRdb's pipeline rather than the authors' work. The sample holds more than 650,000 distinct CDR3 sequences, around 30% seen once. The germline V gene has CDR1 SGHAT and CDR2 FQNNGV. This CDR3 spans 12 amino acids. The time point here: persistent/refractory GD, antithyroid drugs over 5 years with positive TRAb. PBMCs provided the RNA from which the TCR library was made. Study-level results: Graves' patients with persistent disease showed TCR diversity lower than patients newly diagnosed. The study found persistent patients shared more public clonotypes (roughly 2,500) than new patients (about 1,000).

V gene TRBV11-2 combines with J gene TRBJ2-7, with unresolved D. Sequenced here: peripheral blood mononuclear cells (PBMCs), sampled when the disease was refractory, from a patient treated with antithyroid drugs. The clonotype comes from a female donor with Graves disease. The DNA for the CDR3 is TGTGCCAGCAGCTTAGGCTCCTACGAGCAGTGCTTC. This encodes CASSLGSYEQCF.